Each of the 27 T cell receptor beta chains below was sequenced from the same sample in a study of control samples from healthy donors and cancer patients. Profiling relied on immunoSEQ multiplex PCR, and the TCRdb table lists in-frame clones only, not all of them. The sample carries roughly 86,000 clones, over 75% recorded once. Sequenced: blood. The receptors stem from a woman younger than 30 in good health.

The J gene is TRBJ1-1, the V gene TRBV7-8; TRBD1 matches at 7 bases. The CDR3 spans 13 residues. With V trimmed by 1 base and J by 7 bases, 3 bases remained unmatched. Looked up from germline, CDR1 is SGHVS and CDR2 is FQNEAQ. CDR3 sequence reads: CASSLGQGNEAFF. In nucleotides, the CDR3 is TGTGCCAGCAGCTTAGGACAGGGCAATGAAGCTTTCTTT.

The chain uses TRBV5-1 and TRBJ2-3; D remains unclear. V was clipped by 2 bases and J by 0 bases, with 7 bases between them. CDR3 length: 14 residues. CDR1 and CDR2 from the germline V gene are SGHRS and YFSETQ. The CDR3 is CASSLPVSTDTQYF. The DNA for the CDR3 is TGCGCCAGCAGCTTACCGGTGAGCACAGATACGCAGTATTTT.

The chain joins TRBV3-1 (or the pseudogene TRBV3-2) to TRBJ2-3; D not resolved. The CDR3 consists of 12 residues. Trimming shortened V by 4 bases and J by 2 bases, and 4 bases separated the two germline ends. CDR1 is LGHDT and CDR2 is YNNKEL in the germline V gene (reference sequence). CDR3 bases: TGTGCCAGCAGCCTAGACACAGATACGCAGTATTTT. Translated: CASSLDTDTQYF.

The gene calls are TRBV5-6 and TRBJ1-1, with D unresolved. Germline V gives CDR1 SGHDT, CDR2 YYEEEE. V gave up 3 bases and J gave up 3 bases, with 21 bases separating them. The CDR3 extends over 17 amino acids. Here the CDR3 reads CASSSAWWQLKDTEAFF. The CDR3, as DNA: TGTGCCAGCAGCTCCGCGTGGTGGCAGCTAAAAGACACTGAAGCTTTCTTT.

This chain uses TRBV7-7 with TRBJ2-3; the D gene is possibly TRBD2 (5 bases). Trimming took 2 bases from V and 9 from J, leaving 15 bases between them. Germline V lookup: CDR1 SSHAT, CDR2 FNYEAQ (reference sequence). This CDR3 region has 14 residues. The chain's CDR3 is CASSLSGTRGTQYF. The CDR3 DNA reads TGTGCCAGCAGCTTAAGCGGAACGCGAGGAACGCAGTATTTT.

The chain recombines TRBV1 with TRBJ1-4. TRBV1 is reported as a pseudogene. The CDR3 contains 21 residues. The CDR3 protein is CTSSHIFREGPKCATNEKLFF. The CDR3 DNA reads as TGCACCAGCAGCCACATATTCAGAGAGGGACCGAAATGTGCAACTAATGAAAAACTGTTTTTT.

The chain employs TRBV27 and TRBJ2-5; D not certain. Trimming stripped 5 bases from V and 5 bases from J, with 18 bases between. Looked up from germline, CDR1 is MNHEY and CDR2 is SMNVEV (reference sequence). CDR3 length: 15 amino acids. CDR3 bases: TGTGCCAGCAGTCCCCGAACCGACATAGGGGAGACCCAGTACTTC. Its translation is CASSPRTDIGETQYF.

The chain links TRBV5-1 to TRBJ2-7; TRBD1 might be the D (5 bases). CDR3 size: 15 residues. Trimming pared 1 base from V and 1 base from J, leaving 12 bases between. CDR1 and CDR2 (germline): SGHRS, YFSETQ. The CDR3, as DNA: TGCGCCAGCAGCTTGTTCGAGGCAGGGTCCTACGAGCAGTACTTC. It encodes CASSLFEAGSYEQYF.

V gene TRBV7-9 combines with J gene TRBJ2-7; weak D call: TRBD2 (6 bases). The V gene lost 7 bases and the J gene lost 0 bases, with 13 bases spanning the gap. The CDR3 is 14 amino acids. CDR1 is SEHNR and CDR2 is FQNEAQ in the germline V gene (reference sequence). This CDR3 reads CASIGERASYEQYF. The DNA for the CDR3 is TGTGCCAGCATCGGTGAGCGGGCCTCCTACGAGCAGTACTTC.

The J gene is TRBJ1-3, the V gene TRBV10-2; D possibly corresponds to TRBD1 (6 bases). The germline CDR1 and CDR2 sequences are WSHSY and SAAADI. Trimming took 4 bases from V and 2 from J, leaving 9 bases between them. This CDR3 contains 14 residues. The DNA for the CDR3 is TGCGCCAGCAGTGGGGCAGGGGCTGGAAACACCATATATTTT. Its translation is CASSGAGAGNTIYF.

The chain links TRBV5-1 to TRBJ1-4, with unresolved D. This CDR3 has 11 residues. V lost 2 bases and J 11 bases, leaving 7 bases between the germline ends. In germline, CDR1 is SGHRS, CDR2 YFSETQ. The CDR3 coding sequence is TGCGCCAGCAGCTTTGGTGGCAAACTGTTTTTT. This codes for CASSFGGKLFF.

The chain recombines TRBV6-5 with TRBJ2-2; the D is unclear. Deletions cut 2 bases from V and 3 bases from J, with 10 bases between. There are 15 residues in the CDR3. CDR1 MNHEY and CDR2 SVGAGI come from the germline V gene. The CDR3 sequence is CASSYLRLDTGELFF. As DNA, the CDR3 is TGTGCCAGCAGTTACCTCCGGCTAGACACCGGGGAGCTGTTTTTT.

This chain uses TRBV4-1 with TRBJ2-7, with unresolved D. The CDR3 has 15 residues. Deletions cut 1 base from V and 2 bases from J, with 12 bases between. CDR1 and CDR2 from the germline V gene are MGHRA and YSYEKL. CDR3 nucleotides: TGCGCCAGCAGCCAAGGCATAGGGTCAGCCTACGAGCAGTACTTC. Amino acid sequence: CASSQGIGSAYEQYF.

The rearrangement links TRBV6-2 or TRBV6-3 to TRBJ2-7; D remains unclear. This CDR3 has 13 amino acids. V was pared by 3 bases and J by 5 bases, with 11 bases between. CDR1 is MNHEY and CDR2 is SVGEGT in the germline V gene. In DNA form, the CDR3 reads TGTGCCAGCAGTTATAGGTCTTGGGACGAGCAGTACTTC. Protein product: CASSYRSWDEQYF.

This clone was counted a few times. V and J are TRBV21-1 and TRBJ2-5; the table's D gene call, TRBD2, was not cross checked with the DNA. TRBV21-1 is a listed pseudogene. The CDR3 sequence is 14 residues long. CDR3 nucleotides: TGTGCCAGCAGCAAAGCAGGCAGGGAGGGGACCCAGTACTTC. This translates into CASSKAGREGTQYF.

This chain links TRBV29-1 with TRBJ1-5; the match to TRBD1 covers 7 bases. Germline V gives CDR1 SQVTM, CDR2 ANQGSEA. The CDR3 has 18 residues. Unmatched junction bases numbered 15, after V lost 4 bases and J lost 0 bases. The CDR3 is CSVVLPDRDPYSNQPQHF. CDR3 bases: TGCAGCGTTGTCCTCCCCGACAGGGACCCTTATAGCAATCAGCCCCAGCATTTT.

The chain combines TRBV7-2 with TRBJ1-5; TRBD1 matches at 7 bases. V lost 5 bases, J lost 1 base, and 14 bases stayed unmatched. This CDR3 comprises 18 residues. Germline V gene lookup returns CDR1 SGHTA and CDR2 FQGNSA. CDR3 loop: CASSPIESGTESNQPQHF. The CDR3, as DNA: TGTGCCAGCAGCCCAATCGAATCCGGGACAGAAAGCAATCAGCCCCAGCATTTT.

The V call is TRBV19, the J call TRBJ1-5; 8 nucleotides agree with TRBD1. Germline CDR1 LNHDA, CDR2 SQIVND (reference sequence). The CDR3 totals 18 residues. V shed 4 bases, J shed 0 bases, and the junction held 11 bases outside the gene matches. The CDR3 spells CASSTGFGTGYSNQPQHF. In DNA, the CDR3 is TGTGCCAGTAGTACCGGATTTGGGACAGGATATAGCAATCAGCCCCAGCATTTT.

This clone appeared once. The chain has TRBV7-2 and TRBJ2-3; 15 bases line up with TRBD2. There are 14 residues in the CDR3. In germline, CDR1 is SGHTA, CDR2 FQGNSA. V lost 3 bases and J lost 14; bases outside the gene matches: 6. Here the CDR3 DNA reads TGTGCCAGCAGCTTCGGACTAGCGGGGGGGCTCATGTATTTT. Its translation: CASSFGLAGGLMYF.

On this clone itself: The sample contains more than one DNA sequence encoding this CDR3. The V and J genes are TRBV9 and TRBJ1-1; D remains unclear. This CDR3 comprises 13 residues. Per the germline V gene, CDR1 is SGDLS and CDR2 is YYNGEE. With 2 bases removed from V and 1 base from J, the gap between germline ends came to 6 bases. The CDR3 spells CASSVGSNTEAFF. In DNA form, the CDR3 reads TGTGCCAGCAGCGTCGGGTCGAACACTGAAGCTTTCTTT.

The V gene is TRBV12-3 or TRBV12-4, the J gene TRBJ1-2; TRBD1 matches at 10 bases. CDR3 length equals 13 residues. Trimming cost V 6 bases and J 4 bases; bases outside gene matches: 2. Here the CDR3 DNA reads TGTGCCAGCAGCCGGGACAGGGGCTATGGCTACACCTTC. It is translated as CASSRDRGYGYTF.

The rearrangement uses TRBV5-3 and TRBJ2-1, with D perhaps TRBD1 (5 bases). TRBV5-3 is known as an ORF, though its function is uncertain. Trimming stripped 2 bases from V and 7 bases from J, with 13 bases between. This CDR3 has 14 amino acids. In DNA, the CDR3 is TGTGCCAGAAGCTTCTGCAGGGCAAGGAATGAGCAGTTCTTC. Residues: CARSFCRARNEQFF.

The chain links TRBV18 to TRBJ1-1; TRBD1 might be the D (5 bases). The V and J ends lost 6 bases and 4 bases respectively, with 15 bases between them. Germline V lookup: CDR1 KGHSH, CDR2 LQKENI. The CDR3 consists of 14 residues. CDR3 DNA: TGTGCCAGCTCGGGGGTCACCACGGGCACTGAAGCTTTCTTT. It codes for CASSGVTTGTEAFF. The full variable domain, with the rest looked up from reference TRBV18 and TRBJ1-1, is NAGVMQNPRHLVRRRGQEARLRCSPMKGHSHVYWYRQLPEEGLKFMVYLQKENIIDESGMPKERFSAEFPKEGPSILRIQQVVRGDSAAYFCASSGVTTGTEAFFGQGTRLTVV.

This clone was found once. This sequence joins TRBV5-1 and TRBJ1-2; 9 bases align to TRBD1. Germline lookup yields CDR1 SGHRS and CDR2 YFSETQ. Germline trimming cut 2 bases from V and 6 bases from J; bases unmatched to any gene: 8. This CDR3 is 15 amino acids long. The chain's CDR3 is CASSFGTGIGNGYTF. The CDR3 DNA reads TGCGCCAGCAGCTTCGGGACAGGGATAGGGAATGGCTACACCTTC.

This clone was recorded a few times. This chain links TRBV5-4 with TRBJ1-6; D gene unclear. The CDR3 has 13 amino acids. The germline gives CDR1 SGHNT, CDR2 YYREEE (reference sequence). V shed 4 bases and J shed 5 bases, with 7 bases lying between them. In DNA, the CDR3 is TGTGCCAGCAGCCCGGAAAATAATTCACCCCTCCACTTT. Amino acids: CASSPENNSPLHF.

V usage is TRBV19 and J usage is TRBJ1-5; D not resolved. CDR3 length: 15 amino acids. Per germline, CDR1 LNHDA and CDR2 SQIVND (reference sequence). V gave up 6 bases and J gave up 4 bases, with 16 bases separating them. The CDR3, as DNA: TGTGCCAGTAGGTCCGACGGAGACTCTAATCAGCCCCAGCATTTT. Its translation is CASRSDGDSNQPQHF.

V usage is TRBV6-5 and J usage is TRBJ1-2; the D gene is possibly TRBD1 (5 bases). CDR3 length: 13 amino acids. V was trimmed by 10 bases and J by 2 bases, leaving 14 bases between them. Germline lookup yields CDR1 MNHEY and CDR2 SVGAGI. In DNA form, the CDR3 reads TGTGCCACTTGGCCGGGGGGGAACTATGGCTACACCTTC. Its protein is CATWPGGNYGYTF.